This TCR beta chain stems from a study of T cell changes during pregnancy in multiple sclerosis. Profiled with immunoSEQ multiplex PCR; TCRdb holds only in-frame clones, not every one. The sample gives tens of thousands of clones, just over 90% of which show up once; 1.5% is in the top ten. The receptor comes from a female donor with multiple sclerosis, enrolled in a pregnancy study. This sample comprised peripheral blood, obtained in the third trimester of pregnancy.

The CDR3 DNA is TGTGCCAGCAGCTCCCTGCAGGGGAAGGGCTATGGCTACACCTTC. Its translation: CASSSLQGKGYGYTF. The rearrangement joins TRBV7-4 to TRBJ1-2, with D possibly TRBD1 on 6 matching bases. The CDR3 sequence is 15 residues long. CDR1 is SGHVT and CDR2 is SQSDAQ in the germline V gene. Deletions cut 4 bases from V and 4 bases from J, with 16 bases between. The entire variable domain, with the rest obtained from reference TRBV7-4 and TRBJ1-2, is as follows: GAGVSQSPRYKVAKRGRDVALRCDSISGHVTLYWYRQTLGQGSEVLTYSQSDAQRDKSGRPSGRFSAERPERSVSTLKIQRTEQGDSAVYLCASSSLQGKGYGYTFGSGTRLTVV.